This T cell receptor (beta chain) is from a study of T cells expressing NK-cell markers (dated by TCRdb to about 2020). Regarding the research as a whole: TCR beta-chain repertoires were profiled in sorted CD3+CD56+NKG2C+, CD3+CD56+NKG2C- and CD3+CD56-NKG2C+ T-cell subsets from several donors. Among the eight sequenced donors, seven were HCMV-seropositive and one was HCMV-seronegative. Randomly selected healthy volunteers, three men and five women, were used as the eight sequenced donors. Sequencing of the libraries produced 2 x 150 bp reads on Illumina HiSeq 2000/2500, MiSeq or NextSeq.

Sequencing relied on an Illumina HiSeq 2000. TCR beta cDNA libraries were prepared using 5'RACE template switching, which introduced a universal primer site and unique molecular identifiers. Synthesis of cDNA was primed from the TCR beta constant segment and was followed by two consecutive PCR amplification steps. As for how the authors treated the data: MIGEC was used to demultiplex reads and group reads by UMI, and MiTCR was used to assemble and quantify clonotypes. To exclude erroneous sequences, any TCR cDNA sequence not supported by at least two reads was discarded. The tcR package was used for downstream repertoire analysis, with clonotypes matched between fractions based on CDR3 nucleotide sequence plus V segment. VDJmatch was used to annotate antigen specificity against VDJdb, with one amino acid substitution in CDR3 allowed. The reads underwent TCRdb reprocessing, giving one record for each CDR3 protein sequence and no DNA. TCRdb, not the authors, supplied the V and J calls. The sample's own table lists fewer than 550,000 distinct CDR3 sequences. The ten largest account for approximately 1.4% of the sample.

The CDR3 contains 19 residues, cysteine and phenylalanine counted. The protein alone is recorded here. The germline V gene gives CDR1 as MRHNA and CDR2 as SNTAGT. Summary of the overall study and its limitations: It remained unclear whether the expanded NKG2C-expressing T cell clones were specific for HCMV antigens. Those dominant clonotypes were again the most abundant among CD3+CD56-NKG2C+ cells in several donors, at roughly 28.3-65%. For five or six donors, the dominant CD3+CD56+NKG2C+ clonotypes were among the top 10 CD8+ clonotypes and accounted for about 1.0-7.0% of CD8+ T cells.

HCMV serostatus was determined by detecting HCMV-specific IgG in serum with a commercial ELISA kit. Peripheral blood mononuclear cells were isolated from blood by Ficoll density gradient centrifugation. For this clonotype: The antigen it recognizes is unknown.

This clonotype originated in a woman between 50 and 59 years old in good health. Donor details come from another sample of the same person, matched by shared clones. The sequence joins TRBV6-4 to TRBJ2-1; TCRdb reports TRBD1, a call that lacks DNA to check it against. Sequencing used blood T cells: a sorted CD56 or NKG2C T cell subset, CD4+ or CD8+ T cells, or bulk PBMC T cells (not recorded which). The CDR3: CASSDSSFVQGASYNEQFF.